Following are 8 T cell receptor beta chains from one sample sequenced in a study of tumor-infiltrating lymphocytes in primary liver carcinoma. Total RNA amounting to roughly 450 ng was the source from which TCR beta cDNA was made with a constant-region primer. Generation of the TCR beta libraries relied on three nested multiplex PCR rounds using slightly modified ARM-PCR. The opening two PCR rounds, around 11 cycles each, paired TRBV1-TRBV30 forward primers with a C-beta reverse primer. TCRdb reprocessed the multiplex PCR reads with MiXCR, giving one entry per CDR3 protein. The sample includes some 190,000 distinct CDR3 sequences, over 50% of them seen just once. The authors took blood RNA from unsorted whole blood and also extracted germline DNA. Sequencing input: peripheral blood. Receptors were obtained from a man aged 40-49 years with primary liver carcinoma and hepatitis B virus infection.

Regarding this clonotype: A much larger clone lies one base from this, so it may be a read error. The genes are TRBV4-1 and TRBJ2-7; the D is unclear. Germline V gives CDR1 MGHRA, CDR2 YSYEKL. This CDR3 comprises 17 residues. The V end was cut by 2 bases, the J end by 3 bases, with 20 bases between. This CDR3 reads CASSQRDGGKGFYEQYF. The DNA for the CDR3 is TGCGCCAGCAGCCAACGCGACGGTGGGAAAGGGTTCTACGAGCAGTACTTC.

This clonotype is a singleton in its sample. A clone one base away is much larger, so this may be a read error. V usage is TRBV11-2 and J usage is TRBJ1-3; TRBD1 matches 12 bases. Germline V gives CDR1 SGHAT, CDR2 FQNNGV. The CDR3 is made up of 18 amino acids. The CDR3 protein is CTSSSLRRDRGLGNTIYF. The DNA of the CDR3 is TGTACCAGCAGCTCCCTACGCCGGGACAGGGGGCTAGGAAACACCATATATTTT. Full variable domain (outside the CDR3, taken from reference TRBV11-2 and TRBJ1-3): EAGVAQSPRYKIIEKRQSVAFWCNPISGHATLYWYQQILGQGPKLLIQFQNNGVVDDSQLPKDRFSAERLKGVDSTLKIQPAKLEDSAVYLCTSSSLRRDRGLGNTIYFGEGSWLTVV.

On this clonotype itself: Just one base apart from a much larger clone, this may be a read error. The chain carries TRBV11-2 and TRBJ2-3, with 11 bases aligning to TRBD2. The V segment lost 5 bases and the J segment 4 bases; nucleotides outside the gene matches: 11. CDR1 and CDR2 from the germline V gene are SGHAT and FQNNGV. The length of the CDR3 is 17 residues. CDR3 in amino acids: CASSVFRLAGGSDTQYF. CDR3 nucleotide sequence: TGTGCCAGCAGCGTATTTCGTCTAGCGGGAGGATCAGATACGCAGTATTTT.

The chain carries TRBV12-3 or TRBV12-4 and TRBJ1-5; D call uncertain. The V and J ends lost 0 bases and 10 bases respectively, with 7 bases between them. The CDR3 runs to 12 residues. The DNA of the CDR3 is TGTGCCAGCAGTTTAGCTAACAACCCCCAGCATTTT. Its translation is CASSLANNPQHF.

As DNA, the CDR3 is TGTGCCAGCACTTTTACAGTTGGTTACGGGGATGAGCAGTTCTTC. It yields the protein CASTFTVGYGDEQFF. The gene calls are TRBV12-3 or TRBV12-4 and TRBJ2-1, with D perhaps matching TRBD2 (5 bases). CDR3 length equals 15 residues. Trimming took off 7 bases at V and 8 bases at J, with 21 bases between the two ends.

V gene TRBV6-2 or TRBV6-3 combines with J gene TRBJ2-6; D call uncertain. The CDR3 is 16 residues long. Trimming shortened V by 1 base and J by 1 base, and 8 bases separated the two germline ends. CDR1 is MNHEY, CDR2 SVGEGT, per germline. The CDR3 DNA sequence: TGTGCCAGCAGTTACTACTGGGAATCTGGGGCCAACGTCCTGACTTTC. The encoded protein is CASSYYWESGANVLTF.

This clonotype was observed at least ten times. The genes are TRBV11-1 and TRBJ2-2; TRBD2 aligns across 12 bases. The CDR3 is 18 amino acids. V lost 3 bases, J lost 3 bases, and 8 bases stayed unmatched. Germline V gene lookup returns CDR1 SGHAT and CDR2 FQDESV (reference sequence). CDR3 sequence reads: CASSFPLAGGPDTGELFF. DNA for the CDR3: TGTGCCAGCAGCTTTCCCCTAGCGGGAGGGCCTGACACCGGGGAGCTGTTTTTT.

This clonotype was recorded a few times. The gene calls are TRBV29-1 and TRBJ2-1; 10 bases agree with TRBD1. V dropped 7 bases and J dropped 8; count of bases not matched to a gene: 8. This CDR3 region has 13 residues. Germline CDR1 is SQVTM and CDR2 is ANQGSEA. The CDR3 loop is CSADRDRGDEQFF. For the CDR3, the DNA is TGCAGCGCCGACCGGGACAGGGGCGATGAGCAGTTCTTC.